This T cell receptor beta chain was sequenced for a study of breast tumors, draining lymph nodes, adjacent tissues. General study points: Compared with basal-like, luminal-like tumors shared significantly more repertoire with nontumor tissue. Tumor repertoires ranked between lymph nodes and nontumor tissue in diversity, with V and J gene preferences.

TCRdb re-derived calls from the multiplex PCR reads in MiXCR, one entry per CDR3 protein. Of some 200,000 distinct CDR3 sequences listed, 30% to 40% are singletons. This clonotype has at least ten counts. Its cognate antigen is unknown. CDR1 is MGHRA and CDR2 is YSYEKL in the germline V gene. This CDR3 region has 16 residues. The V and J ends lost 3 bases and 4 bases respectively, with 18 bases between them. Breast cancer patients provided tissue from their axillary draining lymph nodes. The TCR was taken from a female donor with breast cancer. Some clones in this sample may be carry-over from other donors' samples. The rearrangement joins TRBV4-1 to TRBJ1-2; tentatively, D is TRBD1 (5 bases). Sample: axillary lymph node tissue. CDR3 residues: CASSHPGRSLAYGYTF. CDR3 nucleotide sequence: TGCGCCAGCAGCCACCCGGGACGGTCATTGGCCTATGGCTACACCTTC.